This T cell receptor beta chain derives from a study of tumor-infiltrating lymphocytes in primary liver carcinoma. Extraction also yielded germline DNA, while blood RNA was obtained from unsorted whole blood. The germline CDR1 and CDR2 sequences are KGHDR and SFDVKD. V lost 7 bases, J lost 1 base, and 9 bases lay in between. The CDR3 contains 13 residues. The template, roughly 0.45 ug total RNA, yielded TCR beta cDNA made with a constant-region primer. Libraries for TCR beta were built through three nested multiplex PCR rounds, which together made up a slightly modified ARM-PCR procedure. For around 9 cycles apiece, the opening two PCR rounds ran with TRBV1-TRBV30 forward primers and a C-beta reverse primer. One entry per CDR3 protein, called by TCRdb with MiXCR from the multiplex PCR reads. The table records 300,000 to 400,000 distinct CDR3 sequences, 55% to 65% of them present only once.

The receptor comes from a man aged 40-49 years with primary liver carcinoma and hepatitis B virus infection. The genes are TRBV24-1 and TRBJ1-1; D uncertain. The sequenced sample consisted of peripheral blood. The CDR3: CATRVGGNTEAFF. The CDR3 DNA is TGTGCCACCAGAGTAGGAGGGAACACTGAAGCTTTCTTT.